This T cell receptor beta chain was identified in a study of shared clonotypes between healthy human individuals. Study in general: Each donor contributed plates that comprised three CD4 naive, three CD4 memory, two CD8 naive and one CD8 memory.

The table came from immunoSEQ multiplex PCR; TCRdb's copy has only in-frame clones and leaves some out. Among about 2.5 million clones, about 90% were seen once, and the ten largest hold around 0.4%. As for this clone: Its specificity is not known.

The length of the CDR3 is 16 residues. Germline CDR1 KGHSH, CDR2 LQKENI. V lost 1 base to trimming and J lost 4 bases, with 14 bases between them. Overall study results and limits: The donor pool, a small one, limited the genetic and exposure-history diversity represented.

Sample: naive CD4+ T cells from PBMCs. Documented subset: CD45RA+ positively selected. This clonotype was obtained from a man between 18 and 29 years old in good health. Some clones in this sample may be carry-over from other donors' samples. The chain has TRBV18 and TRBJ1-3; possibly TRBD1 for D (6 bases). CDR3 protein: CASSPLVSGVGNTIYF. The CDR3 DNA follows: TGTGCCAGCTCACCACTTGTCTCAGGGGTCGGAAACACCATATATTTT.